This T cell receptor (beta chain) was observed in a study of T cell repertoires in cytomegalovirus infection (dated by TCRdb to about 2019). For the study in its entirety: Because public TCR beta signatures pointed to carriage of CMV infection together with the matching HLA type, the HLA type of each donor mattered for the analysis.

Sequenced on an Illumina HiSeq 1500. TCRdb took the public reads, trimmed them with fastp at Q25, ran MiXCR for clone calling and kept in-frame beta chains. CDR3 protein sequences are deduplicated, and each keeps its most common genes and DNA. Within this sample are around 550,000 distinct CDR3 sequences, with 26% of them counted one time only. About 13% of the sample is in the top ten clones. Via the germline V gene (reference sequence), CDR1 is SEHNR and CDR2 FQNEAQ. The junction shows trimming of 0 bases on V and 10 bases on J, plus 12 bases between the germline ends. From the cysteine through the phenylalanine, the CDR3 covers 14 amino acids. CDR3 DNA only is kept here, 42 bases in frame from base 1. This clonotype was observed at least ten times. The antigen this receptor binds is unknown. No per-base quality is available; no much larger clone lies one base away. Broader findings and caveats from the paper: The ex vivo response was dominated by HLA-C-restricted CMV-specific TCR beta clonotypes, and the single most frequent clonotype in two of eight donors was supplied by these HLA-C-restricted clonotypes. In both this cohort and an independent cohort of a few hundred donors, the cumulative frequency of public TCR beta family members distinguished carriers of CMV infection plus the relevant HLA type.

Sequencing was performed on PBMCs. This receptor was taken from a human donor in good health (CMV status not recorded). Some clones in this sample may be carry-over from other donors' samples. The V gene is TRBV7-9 and the J gene is TRBJ1-4; the D gene is not confidently resolved. For the CDR3, the sequence is CASSLAPRGGKLFF. The bases read TGTGCCAGCAGCTTAGCCCCGCGAGGTGGAAAACTGTTTTTT.